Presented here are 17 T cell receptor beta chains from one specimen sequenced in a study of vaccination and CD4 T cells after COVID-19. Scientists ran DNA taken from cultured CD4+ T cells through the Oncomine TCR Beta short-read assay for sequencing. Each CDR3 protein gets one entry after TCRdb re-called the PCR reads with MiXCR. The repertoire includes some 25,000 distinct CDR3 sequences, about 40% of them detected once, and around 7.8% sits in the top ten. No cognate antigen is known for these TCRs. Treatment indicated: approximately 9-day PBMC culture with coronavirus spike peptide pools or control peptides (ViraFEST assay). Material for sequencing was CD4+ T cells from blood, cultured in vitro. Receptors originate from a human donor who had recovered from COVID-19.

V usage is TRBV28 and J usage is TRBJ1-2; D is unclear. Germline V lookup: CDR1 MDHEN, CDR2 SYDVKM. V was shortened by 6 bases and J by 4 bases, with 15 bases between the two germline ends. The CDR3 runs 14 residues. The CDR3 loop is CASRSPGSRYGYTF. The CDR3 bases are TGTGCCAGCAGATCCCCCGGCTCCCGCTATGGCTACACCTTC.

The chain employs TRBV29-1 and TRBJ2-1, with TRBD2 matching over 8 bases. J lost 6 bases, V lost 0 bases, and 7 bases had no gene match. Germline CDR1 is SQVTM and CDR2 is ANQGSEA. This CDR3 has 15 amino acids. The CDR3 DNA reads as TGCAGCGTTGAAGATTGGGGGAGCGGGGGCAATGAGCAGTTCTTC. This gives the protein CSVEDWGSGGNEQFF.

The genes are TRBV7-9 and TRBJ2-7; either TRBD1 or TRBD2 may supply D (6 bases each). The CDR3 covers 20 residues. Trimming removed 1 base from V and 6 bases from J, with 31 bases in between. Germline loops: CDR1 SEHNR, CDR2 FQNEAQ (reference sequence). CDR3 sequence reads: CASSLDHTGPPGLPMREQYF. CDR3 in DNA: TGTGCCAGCAGCTTAGACCATACAGGGCCCCCGGGACTCCCCATGCGCGAGCAGTACTTC.

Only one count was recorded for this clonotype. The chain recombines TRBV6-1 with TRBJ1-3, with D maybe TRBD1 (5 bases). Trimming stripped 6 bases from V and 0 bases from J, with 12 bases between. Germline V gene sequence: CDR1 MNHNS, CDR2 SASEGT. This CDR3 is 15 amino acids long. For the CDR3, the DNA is TGTGCCAGCAGAGAGGGGTTTAGCTCTGGAAACACCATATATTTT. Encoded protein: CASREGFSSGNTIYF.

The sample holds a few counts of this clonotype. DNA for the CDR3: TGTGCCGTTCGCAGGGACTCTGGGGCCAACGTCCTGACTTTC. Protein sequence: CAVRRDSGANVLTF. J is TRBJ2-6 and V is TRBV6-1, with D tentatively TRBD1 (5 bases). Trimming shortened V by 11 bases and J by 0 bases, and 11 bases separated the two germline ends. CDR1 and CDR2 from the germline V gene are MNHNS and SASEGT. This CDR3 is 14 amino acids long.

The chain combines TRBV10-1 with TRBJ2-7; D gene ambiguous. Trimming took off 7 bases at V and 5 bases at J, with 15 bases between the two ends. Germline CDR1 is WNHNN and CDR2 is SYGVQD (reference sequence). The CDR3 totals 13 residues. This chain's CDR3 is CASMSGQLNEQYF. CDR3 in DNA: TGCGCCAGCATGTCCGGCCAGTTAAACGAGCAGTACTTC.

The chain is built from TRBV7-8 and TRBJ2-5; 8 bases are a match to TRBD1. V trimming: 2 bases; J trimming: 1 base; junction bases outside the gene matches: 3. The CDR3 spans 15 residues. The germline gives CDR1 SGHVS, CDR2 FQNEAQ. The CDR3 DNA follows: TGTGCCAGCAGCTTACGGCAGGGGGCCCAAGAGACCCAGTACTTC. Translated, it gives CASSLRQGAQETQYF.

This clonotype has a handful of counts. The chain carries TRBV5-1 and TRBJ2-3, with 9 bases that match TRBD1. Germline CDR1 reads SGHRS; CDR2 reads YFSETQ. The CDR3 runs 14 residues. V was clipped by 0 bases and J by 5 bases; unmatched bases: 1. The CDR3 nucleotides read TGCGCCAGCAGCTTGGGACAGGGGGAAGATACGCAGTATTTT. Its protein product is CASSLGQGEDTQYF.

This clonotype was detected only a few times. The CDR3 region has the DNA TGTGCCAGCAGTCTTCGGGGCTCTGGGGCCAACGTCCTGACTTTC. Protein: CASSLRGSGANVLTF. V and J are TRBV6-1 and TRBJ2-6; TRBD2 might be the D (5 bases). Germline CDR1 reads MNHNS; CDR2 reads SASEGT. V was trimmed by 5 bases and J by 0 bases, leaving 8 bases between them. The CDR3 has 15 residues.

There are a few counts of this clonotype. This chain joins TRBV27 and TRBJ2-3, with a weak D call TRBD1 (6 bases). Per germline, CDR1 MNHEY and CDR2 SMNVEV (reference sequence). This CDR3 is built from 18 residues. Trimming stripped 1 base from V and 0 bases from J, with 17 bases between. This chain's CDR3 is CASSLLSTGLASTDTQYF. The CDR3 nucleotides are TGTGCCAGCAGTTTATTAAGCACAGGGCTTGCTAGCACAGATACGCAGTATTTT.

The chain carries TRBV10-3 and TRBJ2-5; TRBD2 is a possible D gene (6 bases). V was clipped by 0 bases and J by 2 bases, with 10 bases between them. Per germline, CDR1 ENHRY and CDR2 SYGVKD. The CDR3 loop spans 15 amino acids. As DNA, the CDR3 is TGTGCCATCAGTGAGTCGGAGGGGAGGCAAGAGACCCAGTACTTC. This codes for CAISESEGRQETQYF.

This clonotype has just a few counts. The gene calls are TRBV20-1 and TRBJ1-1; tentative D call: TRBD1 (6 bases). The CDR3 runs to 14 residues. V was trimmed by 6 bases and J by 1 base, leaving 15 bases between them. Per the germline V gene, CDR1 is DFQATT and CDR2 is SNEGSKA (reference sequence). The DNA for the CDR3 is TGCAGTGCCCACTTTAGGGGGACGAACACTGAAGCTTTCTTT. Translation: CSAHFRGTNTEAFF.

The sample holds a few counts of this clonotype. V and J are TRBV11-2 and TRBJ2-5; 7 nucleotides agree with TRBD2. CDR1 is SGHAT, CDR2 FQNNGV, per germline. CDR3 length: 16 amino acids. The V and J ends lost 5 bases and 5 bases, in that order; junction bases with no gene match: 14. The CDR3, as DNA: TGTGCCAGCAGCCCCGTCTTGGCGGGAGTCTGGGAGACCCAGTACTTC. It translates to CASSPVLAGVWETQYF.

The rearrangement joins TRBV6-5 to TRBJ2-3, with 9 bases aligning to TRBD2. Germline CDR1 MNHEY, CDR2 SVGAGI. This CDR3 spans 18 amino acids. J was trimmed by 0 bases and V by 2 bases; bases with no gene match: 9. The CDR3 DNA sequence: TGTGCCAGCAGTTACGGCGGACTAGCGTCAACTAGCACAGATACGCAGTATTTT. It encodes CASSYGGLASTSTDTQYF.

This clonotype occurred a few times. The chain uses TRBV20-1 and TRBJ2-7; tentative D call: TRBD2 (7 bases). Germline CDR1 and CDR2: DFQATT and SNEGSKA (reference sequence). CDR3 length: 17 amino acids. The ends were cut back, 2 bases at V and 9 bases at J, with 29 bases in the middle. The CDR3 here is CSARKFAGASGPGVQYF. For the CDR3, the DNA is TGCAGTGCTAGAAAGTTCGCGGGGGCCTCCGGACCGGGGGTGCAGTACTTC.

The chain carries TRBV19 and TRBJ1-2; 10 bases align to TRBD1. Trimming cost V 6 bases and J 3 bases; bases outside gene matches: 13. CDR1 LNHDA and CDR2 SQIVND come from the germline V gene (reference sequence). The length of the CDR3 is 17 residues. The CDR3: CASSIRQGARPDYGYTF. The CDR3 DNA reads TGTGCCAGTAGCATAAGACAGGGGGCGCGACCGGACTATGGCTACACCTTC.

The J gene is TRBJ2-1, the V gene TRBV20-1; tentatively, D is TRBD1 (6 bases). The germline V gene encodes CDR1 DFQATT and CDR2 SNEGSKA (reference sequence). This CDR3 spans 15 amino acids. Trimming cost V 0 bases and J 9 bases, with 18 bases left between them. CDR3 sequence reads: CSARDKRQEAGEQFF. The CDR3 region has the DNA TGCAGTGCTAGAGATAAGAGACAGGAGGCGGGTGAGCAGTTCTTC.